Below are 30 T cell receptor beta chains sequenced from a single sample in a study of molecular identifiers for immune sequencing clone quantification. TCRdb re-called the PCR reads through MiXCR, storing one row per CDR3 protein. This sample has tens of thousands of distinct CDR3 sequences; about a sixth occur once, and the top ten carry about 1.5%. Sequencing used naive CD8+ T cells from blood, with Jurkat cell RNA spiked in. Noted subset: FACS-sorted CD8+CD4-CCR7+CD45RA+ naive T cells. The origin of the receptors is a human donor in good health. Some libraries in this study had Jurkat cell RNA spiked in.

This clonotype occurred many times. The chain has TRBV4-3 and TRBJ2-7, with D possibly matching TRBD1 (6 bases). Germline loops: CDR1 LGHNA, CDR2 YSLEER. The CDR3 loop spans 14 amino acids. V was cut by 0 bases and J by 3 bases, with 9 bases left in between. As DNA, the CDR3 is TGCGCCAGCAGCCAAGATGTACAGGGCTACGAGCAGTACTTC. Translated, it gives CASSQDVQGYEQYF.

This clonotype was picked up many times. The chain links TRBV4-3 to TRBJ2-1; no clear D. Trimming stripped 1 base from V and 6 bases from J, with 4 bases between. Germline V gives CDR1 LGHNA, CDR2 YSLEER. This CDR3 has 12 amino acids. CDR3 coding DNA: TGCGCCAGCAGCCAAGGTTTCAATGAGCAGTTCTTC. It encodes CASSQGFNEQFF.

This clonotype has at least ten counts. The V gene is TRBV4-1, the J gene TRBJ2-2, with TRBD1 matching over 7 bases. CDR1 and CDR2 (germline): MGHRA, YSYEKL. This CDR3 spans 18 amino acids. V dropped 4 bases and J dropped 5; count of bases not matched to a gene: 16. For the CDR3, the DNA is TGCGCCAGCAGCCCCCCCTGGGGTCGACAGGGACGGACCGGGGAGCTGTTTTTT. Its translation is CASSPPWGRQGRTGELFF.

This chain uses TRBV11-3 with TRBJ1-1, with D perhaps matching TRBD1 (6 bases). V was cut by 5 bases and J by 6 bases, with 19 bases left in between. The CDR3 covers 15 residues. CDR1 is SGHNT, CDR2 YENEEA, per germline. The CDR3 spells CASSGLTGLSAEAFF. The CDR3 DNA sequence: TGTGCCAGCAGCGGTCTCACAGGGTTATCGGCTGAAGCTTTCTTT.

There are many counts of this clonotype. This chain connects TRBV7-3 to TRBJ1-5; a weak D match, TRBD1 (5 bases). CDR1 and CDR2 (germline): SGHTA, FQGTGA. With 2 bases removed from V and 1 base from J, the gap between germline ends came to 12 bases. This CDR3 has 16 residues. DNA of the CDR3: TGTGCCAGCAGCTTAGGATGGAGACAGAGCAATCAGCCCCAGCATTTT. Amino acid sequence: CASSLGWRQSNQPQHF.

This clonotype was counted once. This chain uses TRBV7-8 with TRBJ2-2, with 13 nucleotides matching TRBD2. The CDR3 is 15 amino acids. Germline CDR1 is SGHVS and CDR2 is FQNEAQ. V lost 1 base to trimming and J lost 9 bases; unmatched junction nucleotides: 2. The CDR3 is CASSLGTSGSRELFF. CDR3 coding DNA: TGTGCCAGCAGCTTAGGGACTAGCGGGAGTCGGGAGCTGTTTTTT. The full variable domain, completed using reference TRBV7-8 and TRBJ2-2, is GAGVSQSPRYKVAKRGQDVALRCDPISGHVSLFWYQQALGQGPEFLTYFQNEAQLDKSGLPSDRFFAERPEGSVSTLKIQRTQQEDSAVYLCASSLGTSGSRELFFGEGSRLTVL.

This clonotype was counted ten times or more. This chain joins TRBV14 and TRBJ2-7; D unclear. V lost 2 bases and J 2 bases, leaving 4 bases between the germline ends. The CDR3 length is 12 residues. Germline lookup yields CDR1 SGHDN and CDR2 FVKESK. Here the CDR3 DNA reads TGTGCCAGCAGCCAAACGGCCTACGAGCAGTACTTC. The encoded protein is CASSQTAYEQYF.

This clonotype has at least ten counts. The rearrangement joins TRBV6-4 to TRBJ2-2; weak D call: TRBD1 (6 bases). Germline V gives CDR1 MRHNA, CDR2 SNTAGT. The V end lost 8 bases, the J end lost 2 bases, and 9 bases lay between the germline ends. The CDR3 contains 13 residues. The CDR3, as DNA: TGTGCCAGCCGGGACATAAACACCGGGGAGCTGTTTTTT. It codes for CASRDINTGELFF.

With respect to this clonotype: An end of the junction differs from the germline gene, which may be a read error. The chain recombines TRBV24-1 with TRBJ1-6; D unresolved. The CDR3 runs 14 residues. CDR1 KGHDR and CDR2 SFDVKD come from the germline V gene. The CDR3 loop is CATSVGIDNTPLHF. In DNA form, the CDR3 reads TGTGCCACCAGTGTAGGGATTGATAATACACCCCTCCACTTT.

As for this clonotype: At one end, the junction sequence differs from germline, possibly due to a read error. The chain employs TRBV15 and TRBJ2-1; D tentatively fits TRBD1 or TRBD2 (5 bases each). CDR1 LNHNV and CDR2 YYDKDF come from the germline V gene (reference sequence). This CDR3 is built from 14 residues. CDR3 amino acids: CATGREDYANEQFF. DNA of the CDR3: TGTGCCACCGGCAGGGAAGACTACGCGAATGAGCAGTTCTTC.

This clonotype showed up just a few times. The chain links TRBV27 to TRBJ1-5, with a tentative D call TRBD1 (5 bases). The ends were cut back, 2 bases at V and 7 bases at J, with 12 bases in the middle. Germline lookup yields CDR1 MNHEY and CDR2 SMNVEV (reference sequence). The CDR3 consists of 14 residues. CDR3 bases: TGTGCCAGCAGTTTACAGGACGGGGGGCAGCCCCAGCATTTT. It codes for CASSLQDGGQPQHF.

This clonotype was recorded many times. The chain recombines TRBV11-2 with TRBJ2-5, with 7 bases lining up with TRBD2. CDR1 and CDR2 from the germline V gene are SGHAT and FQNNGV. The CDR3 has 16 amino acids. J gave up 2 bases and V 1 base, and 7 bases lay outside the gene matches. CDR3 region: CASSLGVLAEQETQYF. CDR3 DNA sequence: TGTGCCAGCAGCTTAGGGGTTCTAGCGGAACAAGAGACCCAGTACTTC.

This chain links TRBV5-4 with TRBJ2-2; 7 bases are a match to TRBD2. The germline CDR1 and CDR2 sequences are SGHNT and YYREEE (reference sequence). This CDR3 region has 15 residues. The V segment lost 2 bases and the J segment 4 bases; nucleotides outside the gene matches: 5. CDR3 region: CASSLKRDPTGELFF. The CDR3 DNA follows: TGTGCCAGCAGCTTAAAGCGGGATCCCACCGGGGAGCTGTTTTTT.

In its sample, this clonotype was seen many times. The CDR3 sequence: CSASATHLTYEQYF. In nucleotides, the CDR3 is TGCAGTGCTTCCGCAACCCACTTGACCTACGAGCAGTACTTC. The J gene is TRBJ2-7, the V gene TRBV20-1; D is unclear. The CDR3 has 14 residues. The germline gives CDR1 DFQATT, CDR2 SNEGSKA (reference sequence). Between the trimmed V and J ends, which lost 5 bases and 2 bases, there was a span of 16 bases.

The table lists this clonotype with many counts. CDR3: CASSVQGHTIYF. CDR3 bases: TGTGCCAGCAGCGTACAGGGTCACACCATATATTTT. The chain carries TRBV13 and TRBJ1-3; D might be TRBD1 (6 bases). This CDR3 is built from 12 residues. Germline CDR1 reads PRHDT; CDR2 reads FYEKMQ (reference sequence). Between the trimmed V and J ends, which lost 5 bases and 8 bases, there was a span of 10 bases. Based on the CDR3 plus reference TRBV13 and TRBJ1-3, the full variable domain is AAGVIQSPRHLIKEKRETATLKCYPIPRHDTVYWYQQGPGQDPQFLISFYEKMQSDKGSIPDRFSAQQFSDYHSELNMSSLELGDSALYFCASSVQGHTIYFGEGSWLTVV.

For this clonotype: This clone may be a read error of a much larger clone one base away. J is TRBJ2-1 and V is TRBV29-1; 8 bases line up with TRBD2. CDR1 SQVTM and CDR2 ANQGSEA come from the germline V gene. This CDR3 comprises 10 residues. This CDR3 reads CSGGGNERFF. The CDR3, as DNA: TGCAGCGGCGGGGGGAATGAGCGGTTCTTC.

J is TRBJ2-7 and V is TRBV7-6; D gene ambiguous. Trimming took 1 base from V and 2 from J, leaving 6 bases between them. The CDR3 consists of 13 residues. Germline values: CDR1 SGHVS, CDR2 FNYEAQ. The DNA for the CDR3 is TGTGCCAGCAGCTTAGACACAACCTACGAGCAGTACTTC. Translated: CASSLDTTYEQYF.

For this clonotype: With a much larger clone just one base away, this may be a read error. Lacking the conserved final phenylalanine or tryptophan, this CDR3 likely reflects a read error. V and J are TRBV15 and TRBJ1-6; no definite D call. This CDR3 has 16 residues. The germline CDR1 and CDR2 sequences are LNHNV and YYDKDF (reference sequence). Between the trimmed V and J ends, which lost 1 base and 3 bases, there was a span of 10 bases. The CDR3: CATSRATHIYNSPLHL. The CDR3 nucleotides are TGTGCCACCAGCAGAGCTACACACATCTATAATTCACCCCTCCACCTT.

This clonotype was seen at least ten times. V gene TRBV5-1 combines with J gene TRBJ1-1; D ambiguous. The CDR3 spans 12 residues. Per germline, CDR1 SGHRS and CDR2 YFSETQ. The V and J ends lost 2 bases and 7 bases respectively, with 9 bases between them. CDR3 bases: TGCGCCAGCAGCTTTTTAGGTAGTGAAGCTTTCTTT. Translation: CASSFLGSEAFF.

Only a few counts were recorded for this clonotype. The CDR3 sequence: CSARDPGLRYNEQFF. The CDR3 DNA reads TGCAGTGCTAGAGATCCGGGGTTACGCTACAATGAGCAGTTCTTC. The J gene is TRBJ2-1, the V gene TRBV20-1, with a possible D match to TRBD2 (5 bases). Trimming took off 0 bases at V and 3 bases at J, with 12 bases between the two ends. Looked up from germline, CDR1 is DFQATT and CDR2 is SNEGSKA (reference sequence). The CDR3 contains 15 residues.

This clonotype has a handful of counts. The J gene is TRBJ1-2, the V gene TRBV7-9; D perhaps matches TRBD1 (5 bases). This CDR3 is 15 amino acids long. CDR1 SEHNR and CDR2 FQNEAQ come from the germline V gene (reference sequence). Deletions cut 0 bases from V and 8 bases from J, with 16 bases between. The CDR3 is CASSLAPGPSRGYTF. In DNA form, the CDR3 reads TGTGCCAGCAGCTTAGCTCCGGGACCGTCCCGGGGCTACACCTTC.

On this clonotype itself: The junction shows a germline mismatch at one end, possibly a read error. The J gene is TRBJ2-3, the V gene TRBV12-3 or TRBV12-4; 8 bases are shared with TRBD2. The CDR3 has 19 amino acids. CDR3 in amino acids: CAGSSGERTGTSNLDTQYF. The CDR3, as DNA: TGTGCCGGCAGCTCGGGGGAACGGACCGGGACTAGTAATTTAGATACGCAGTATTTT.

This clonotype was counted ten times or more. This CDR3 reads CSARDVRDTPLSEQYF. Here the CDR3 DNA reads TGCAGTGCTAGAGATGTGCGGGACACACCTCTTTCCGAGCAGTACTTC. This chain links TRBV20-1 with TRBJ2-7, with D perhaps being TRBD1 or TRBD2 (6 bases each). This CDR3 spans 16 amino acids. V was clipped by 0 bases and J by 6 bases, with 21 bases between them. Per the germline V gene, CDR1 is DFQATT and CDR2 is SNEGSKA (reference sequence).

J is TRBJ2-3 and V is TRBV11-3, with 7 bases that match TRBD2. CDR3 length: 17 amino acids. The J segment lost 8 bases and the V segment lost 4 bases, leaving 18 bases of the junction unmatched. Germline CDR1 reads SGHNT; CDR2 reads YENEEA. The CDR3 nucleotides read TGTGCCAGCAGCTCCCCGGTGGGAGGGCCTATCGCAGGTACGCAGTATTTT. It encodes CASSSPVGGPIAGTQYF.

The rearrangement links TRBV9 to TRBJ2-7; D is undetermined. This CDR3 contains 13 residues. V was clipped by 4 bases and J by 4 bases, with 12 bases between them. Per the germline V gene, CDR1 is SGDLS and CDR2 is YYNGEE. Here the CDR3 DNA reads TGTGCCAGCAGCCCCTCCTGGGGATACGAGCAGTACTTC. Its translation: CASSPSWGYEQYF.

V and J are TRBV11-3 and TRBJ1-1; the D is unclear. From germline, CDR1 is SGHNT and CDR2 YENEEA. Trimming removed 5 bases from V and 1 base from J, with 14 bases in between. The CDR3 has 15 amino acids. CDR3 nucleotides: TGTGCCAGCAGCCAGTATCGTGAAGGGAACACTGAAGCTTTCTTT. This codes for CASSQYREGNTEAFF. The whole variable domain, filled in from reference TRBV11-3 and TRBJ1-1, reads EAGVVQSPRYKIIEKKQPVAFWCNPISGHNTLYWYLQNLGQGPELLIRYENEEAVDDSQLPKDRFSAERLKGVDSTLKIQPAELGDSAVYLCASSQYREGNTEAFFGQGTRLTVV.

The table lists this clonotype with many counts. The V and J genes are TRBV25-1 and TRBJ1-1; no clear D. Germline V gene lookup returns CDR1 MGHDK and CDR2 SYGVNS. The CDR3 is made up of 14 amino acids. V lost 2 bases and J 2 bases, leaving 9 bases between the germline ends. The CDR3 protein is CASSENRGNTEAFF. For the CDR3, the DNA is TGTGCCAGCAGTGAAAATAGAGGAAACACTGAAGCTTTCTTT.

This clonotype was recorded at least ten times. The chain combines TRBV20-1 with TRBJ2-1; TRBD2 aligns across 11 bases. Germline V gives CDR1 DFQATT, CDR2 SNEGSKA (reference sequence). CDR3 size: 15 residues. J lost 2 bases, V lost 4 bases, and 4 bases had no gene match. CDR3 sequence (DNA): TGCAGTGCTAAAGTAGCGGGAGGGCCCTACAATGAGCAGTTCTTC. Amino acid sequence: CSAKVAGGPYNEQFF.

With regard to this clonotype: A much larger clonotype is one base distant, so this may be a read error. The chain couples TRBV7-6 to TRBJ2-7; the D call may be TRBD1 or TRBD2 (6 bases each). The CDR3 has 15 residues. The germline CDR1 and CDR2 sequences are SGHVS and FNYEAQ. The germline V and J ends were trimmed by 5 bases and 4 bases, with 18 bases remaining between them. The CDR3 DNA sequence: TGTGCCAGCAGCCCGGGGGCGTCATTTGGGTACGAGCAGTACTTC. Amino acids: CASSPGASFGYEQYF.

In its sample, this clonotype was seen many times. The genes are TRBV20-1 and TRBJ2-7; 13 nucleotides match TRBD2. Germline values: CDR1 DFQATT, CDR2 SNEGSKA (reference sequence). CDR3 length: 17 residues. Losses at the gene ends were 1 base for V and 3 bases for J; bases not matched to a gene: 9. The CDR3 region has the DNA TGCAGTGCTAGAGTGCGACTAGCGGGAGGAGTATTCTACGAGCAGTACTTC. Encoded protein: CSARVRLAGGVFYEQYF.